The clone carrying this TCR beta chain was observed a few times. This specimen belongs to a study of blood T cell repertoires in COVID-19. Study summary: COVID-19 samples collected from the United States, Italy and Spain covered acute and convalescent phases. Nucleic acid was either cDNA or gDNA, and it came from T cells, B-cell-depleted T cells, or PBMCs.

Original handling: Reference gene primer amplification gave nucleated cell count estimates. Using immunoSEQ multiplex PCR, the repertoire was profiled, and TCRdb retains in-frame clones only, with some absent. V and J calls and clone size are as listed in that table; D and trimming were resolved from the DNA. Here the sample spans about 40,000 clones, roughly 90% being singletons. The TCR comes from a woman older than 75 with active COVID-19. The specimen was peripheral blood.

In DNA, the CDR3 is TGTGCCAGCAGCTCTACTCCGACAGGGTTTAATTCACCCCTCCACTTT. Encoded protein: CASSSTPTGFNSPLHF. This chain joins TRBV7-8 and TRBJ1-6; 7 bases are a match to TRBD1. The length of the CDR3 is 16 residues. The J segment lost 6 bases and the V segment lost 4 bases, leaving 9 bases of the junction unmatched. CDR1 is SGHVS, CDR2 FQNEAQ, per germline.